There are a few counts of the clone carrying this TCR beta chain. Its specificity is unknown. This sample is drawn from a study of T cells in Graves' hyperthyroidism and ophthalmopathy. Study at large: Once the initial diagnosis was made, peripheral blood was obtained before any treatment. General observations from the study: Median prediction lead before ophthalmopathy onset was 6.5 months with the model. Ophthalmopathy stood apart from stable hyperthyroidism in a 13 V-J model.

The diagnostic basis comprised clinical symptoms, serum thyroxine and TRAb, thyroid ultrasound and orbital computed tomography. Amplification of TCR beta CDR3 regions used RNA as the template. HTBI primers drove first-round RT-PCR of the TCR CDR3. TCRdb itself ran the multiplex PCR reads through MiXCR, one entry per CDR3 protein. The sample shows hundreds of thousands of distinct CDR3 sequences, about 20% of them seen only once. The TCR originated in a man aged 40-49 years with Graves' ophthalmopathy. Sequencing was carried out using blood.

The CDR3 DNA is TGTGCCATCAGAAACACAGGGATCGCTGAAGCTTTCTTT. Protein sequence: CAIRNTGIAEAFF. V is TRBV10-3 and J is TRBJ1-1; tentatively, D is TRBD1 (6 bases). Germline CDR1 is ENHRY and CDR2 is SYGVKD. The V and J ends lost 6 bases and 6 bases respectively, with 14 bases between them. The CDR3 has 13 residues.